Shown below are 26 T cell receptor beta chains from a single sample sequenced in a study of shared clonotypes between healthy human individuals. Using immunoSEQ multiplex PCR, the repertoire was profiled, and TCRdb retains in-frame clones only, with some absent. The sample lists 600,000 or so clones; 85% to 95% were seen once. Selected positively for CCR7 and CD45RO-negative, naive CD8 cells excluded terminally differentiated effector memory CD45RA+ cells. The material sequenced was naive CD8+ T cells sorted from blood. These receptors were obtained from a woman in her twenties or thirties in good health.

Only one count was recorded for this clone. The chain employs TRBV4-1 and TRBJ2-4; TRBD2 might be the D (6 bases). V was pared by 0 bases and J by 6 bases, with 18 bases between. The CDR3 runs to 17 residues. Germline CDR1 is MGHRA and CDR2 is YSYEKL. CDR3 DNA sequence: TGCGCCAGCAGCCAAGACTCCGGGAGCGGAGTCGGAAACATTCAGTACTTC. Translation gives CASSQDSGSGVGNIQYF.

J is TRBJ1-2 and V is TRBV28, with TRBD1 matching 9 bases. Germline assignment: CDR1 MDHEN and CDR2 SYDVKM. V trimming: 7 bases; J trimming: 5 bases; junction bases outside the gene matches: 11. This CDR3 comprises 15 residues. The CDR3 spells CASNPGQGPWYGYTF. The CDR3 coding sequence is TGTGCCAGCAACCCGGGACAGGGTCCATGGTATGGCTACACCTTC.

The CDR3 nucleotides read TGCAGCGTTGAAAGACTAGCGGGAGGCTCAGATACGCAGTATTTT. Encoded protein: CSVERLAGGSDTQYF. The chain employs TRBV29-1 and TRBJ2-3, with TRBD2 identical over 13 bases. Per germline, CDR1 SQVTM and CDR2 ANQGSEA. The V segment lost 2 bases and the J segment 4 bases; nucleotides outside the gene matches: 3. CDR3 length equals 15 residues.

V and J are TRBV27 and TRBJ1-4; D possibly corresponds to TRBD1 (6 bases). This CDR3 region has 15 residues. V lost 7 bases and J 6 bases, leaving 18 bases between the germline ends. Germline CDR1 is MNHEY and CDR2 is SMNVEV (reference sequence). The CDR3 DNA reads TGTGCCAGCACCGCCCGGGGGGCTAGATATGAAAAACTGTTTTTT. It is translated as CASTARGARYEKLFF.

The chain joins TRBV10-3 to TRBJ2-1; either TRBD1 or TRBD2 may fit D (5 bases each). V shed 3 bases and J shed 8 bases, with 17 bases lying between them. Germline-derived CDR1 and CDR2 are ENHRY and SYGVKD. CDR3 length: 15 amino acids. CDR3 sequence: CAISDEGPERDEQFF. For the CDR3, the DNA is TGTGCCATCAGTGACGAGGGGCCTGAAAGAGATGAGCAGTTCTTC.

This chain links TRBV2 with TRBJ1-5; TRBD1 might be the D (5 bases). Germline V CDR1 and CDR2: SNHLY, FYNNEI. V dropped 6 bases and J dropped 4 bases, with 16 bases sitting between them. The CDR3 consists of 15 residues. CDR3 sequence reads: CASRSRDHSNQPQHF. CDR3 nucleotide sequence: TGTGCCAGCAGGTCCCGGGACCACTCTAATCAGCCCCAGCATTTT.

This chain uses TRBV6-5 with TRBJ2-7; D may correspond to TRBD1 or TRBD2 (5 bases each). The CDR3 has 12 residues. Germline values: CDR1 MNHEY, CDR2 SVGAGI. CDR3 DNA sequence: TGTGCGGTGGGACCACCCTCCTACGAGCAGTACTTC. It is translated as CAVGPPSYEQYF.

The chain has TRBV2 and TRBJ2-2; 14 nucleotides agree with TRBD2. This CDR3 comprises 18 residues. Trimming took 8 bases from V and 4 from J; bases not matched to a gene: 12. The germline V gene encodes CDR1 SNHLY and CDR2 FYNNEI. CDR3 region: CASEGTSGSYMSTGELFF. CDR3 coding DNA: TGTGCCAGCGAGGGGACTAGCGGGAGTTATATGAGCACCGGGGAGCTGTTTTTT.

Note on this clone: The same CDR3 is also encoded by other DNA sequences in this sample. This sequence joins TRBV27 and TRBJ2-1; TRBD2 agrees at 16 bases. The CDR3 loop spans 15 amino acids. V trimming: 3 bases; J trimming: 8 bases; junction bases outside the gene matches: 1. Germline CDR1 reads MNHEY; CDR2 reads SMNVEV (reference sequence). The CDR3 loop is CASSLGTSGRDEQFF. The CDR3 DNA follows: TGTGCCAGCAGTTTGGGGACTAGCGGGAGGGATGAGCAGTTCTTC.

The chain carries TRBV28 and TRBJ2-7; TRBD2 is a possible D gene (5 bases). V lost 2 bases to trimming and J lost 4 bases, with 12 bases between them. The CDR3 totals 14 residues. Per germline, CDR1 MDHEN and CDR2 SYDVKM. CDR3 DNA: TGTGCCAGCAGTTTAGGTATCTCGGGATACGAGCAGTACTTC. It is translated as CASSLGISGYEQYF.

The chain recombines TRBV27 with TRBJ1-2; tentatively, D is TRBD1 (6 bases). V shed 0 bases and J shed 6 bases, with 11 bases lying between them. The CDR3 extends over 14 amino acids. Germline-derived CDR1 and CDR2 are MNHEY and SMNVEV (reference sequence). CDR3 bases: TGTGCCAGCAGTTTATCAGTGACAGGCCATGGCTACACCTTC. As protein: CASSLSVTGHGYTF.

This clone was recorded once. V and J are TRBV27 and TRBJ1-1; D is unclear. The germline V and J ends were trimmed by 2 bases and 1 base, with 11 bases remaining between them. Germline V gives CDR1 MNHEY, CDR2 SMNVEV (reference sequence). This CDR3 contains 15 residues. Here the CDR3 DNA reads TGTGCCAGCAGTTTACAGGCAGGCCGGAACACTGAAGCTTTCTTT. Protein: CASSLQAGRNTEAFF.

The V and J genes are TRBV2 and TRBJ1-5; 7 nucleotides line up with TRBD1. This CDR3 is 15 amino acids long. With V trimmed by 6 bases and J by 0 bases, 5 bases remained unmatched. Germline-derived CDR1 and CDR2 are SNHLY and FYNNEI. This CDR3 is CASSGDRNSNQPQHF. The CDR3 nucleotides are TGTGCCAGCAGCGGGGACAGAAATAGCAATCAGCCCCAGCATTTT.

The rearrangement joins TRBV9 to TRBJ2-7; 10 bases are a match to TRBD2. The junction had 4 bases not matched to a gene; V was cut back by 0 bases and J by 4 bases. Germline V CDR1 and CDR2: SGDLS, YYNGEE. The CDR3 is made up of 15 amino acids. Written as DNA, the CDR3 is TGTGCCAGCAGCGTAGAACCGGGACTAGCGTACGAGCAGTACTTC. This encodes CASSVEPGLAYEQYF.

This rearrangement joins TRBV11-2 to TRBJ2-3, with D tentatively TRBD2 (6 bases). Trimming took off 4 bases at V and 2 bases at J, with 22 bases between the two ends. CDR1 and CDR2 (germline): SGHAT, FQNNGV. The CDR3 has 18 amino acids. The CDR3 bases are TGTGCCAGCAGCTCCAGGAGGGACGACCCGCTTTTCACAGATACGCAGTATTTT. Encoded protein: CASSSRRDDPLFTDTQYF.

CDR3: CASSPTAYRYGYTF. DNA for the CDR3: TGTGCCAGCAGTCCGACAGCCTATCGCTATGGCTACACCTTC. The chain has TRBV6-5 and TRBJ1-2, with a possible D match to TRBD1 (5 bases). The ends were cut back, 5 bases at V and 4 bases at J, with 14 bases in the middle. Germline V CDR1 and CDR2: MNHEY, SVGAGI. The CDR3 sequence is 14 residues long.

The genes are TRBV6-5 and TRBJ2-3; TRBD2 agrees at 10 bases. With 5 bases clipped from V and 2 bases from J, the junction kept 4 bases outside the gene matches. This CDR3 has 15 amino acids. In germline, CDR1 is MNHEY, CDR2 SVGAGI. The CDR3 DNA is TGTGCCAGCAGTCGGGGGACTAGCGCCACAGATACGCAGTATTTT. It yields the protein CASSRGTSATDTQYF.

This clone was counted a single time. The rearrangement uses TRBV5-1 and TRBJ2-2, with 9 bases that match TRBD1. J gave up 3 bases and V 7 bases, and 4 bases lay outside the gene matches. The germline V gene has CDR1 SGHRS and CDR2 YFSETQ. The CDR3 spans 14 residues. CDR3 sequence reads: CASSGQGYTGELFF. Written as DNA, the CDR3 is TGCGCCAGCTCGGGACAGGGTTACACCGGGGAGCTGTTTTTT.

The chain joins TRBV19 to TRBJ1-5, with TRBD1 matching over 9 bases. CDR3 length: 16 residues. V lost 10 bases and J lost 3; bases outside the gene matches: 13. In germline, CDR1 is LNHDA, CDR2 SQIVND (reference sequence). CDR3 in amino acids: CATLDRGDWDNQPQHF. CDR3 sequence (DNA): TGTGCCACCTTGGACAGGGGAGACTGGGACAATCAGCCCCAGCATTTT.

J is TRBJ2-7 and V is TRBV4-1; TRBD2 matches 7 bases. From germline, CDR1 is MGHRA and CDR2 YSYEKL. The V segment lost 1 base and the J segment 3 bases; nucleotides outside the gene matches: 0. The CDR3 has 13 residues. CDR3 protein: CASSQGDYYEQYF. For the CDR3, the DNA is TGCGCCAGCAGCCAAGGGGACTACTACGAGCAGTACTTC.

The chain couples TRBV27 to TRBJ2-1, with 8 nucleotides matching TRBD2. The CDR3 is made up of 14 amino acids. Germline assignment: CDR1 MNHEY and CDR2 SMNVEV (reference sequence). Unmatched junction bases numbered 9, after V lost 7 bases and J lost 7 bases. This CDR3 is CASKSGSFANEQFF. The CDR3 DNA is TGTGCCAGCAAGAGCGGGAGCTTCGCAAATGAGCAGTTCTTC.

The rearrangement links TRBV6-5 to TRBJ2-7, with 14 bases lining up with TRBD2. The trim removed 5 bases at V and 6 bases at J, leaving 6 bases unmatched. Germline lookup yields CDR1 MNHEY and CDR2 SVGAGI. The CDR3 has 15 residues. DNA for the CDR3: TGTGCCAGCAGTCTCATCGGACTAGCGGGAGGCGAGCAGTACTTC. Translation: CASSLIGLAGGEQYF.

This chain connects TRBV30 to TRBJ2-1; D not certain. This CDR3 is built from 14 residues. V was pared by 0 bases and J by 1 base, with 7 bases between. CDR1 and CDR2 (germline): GTSNPN, SVGIG (reference sequence). The CDR3 loop is CAWSVMGSYNEQFF. The CDR3 DNA sequence: TGTGCCTGGAGTGTGATGGGATCCTACAATGAGCAGTTCTTC.

The chain couples TRBV2 to TRBJ1-5, with D perhaps matching TRBD1 (5 bases). The germline V and J ends were trimmed by 7 bases and 0 bases, with 10 bases remaining between them. Germline values: CDR1 SNHLY, CDR2 FYNNEI. This CDR3 contains 14 residues. The CDR3 is CASNGGNSNQPQHF. CDR3 DNA: TGTGCCAGCAACGGGGGAAATAGCAATCAGCCCCAGCATTTT.

V gene TRBV29-1 combines with J gene TRBJ2-7; the D is unclear. Trimming pared 7 bases from V and 6 bases from J, leaving 13 bases between. This CDR3 contains 11 residues. In germline, CDR1 is SQVTM, CDR2 ANQGSEA. Here the CDR3 DNA reads TGCAGCGCAACTCAGAAGGGCGAGCAGTACTTC. Protein: CSATQKGEQYF.

The chain employs TRBV5-6 and TRBJ2-1, with 7 positions matching TRBD1. Germline-derived CDR1 and CDR2 are SGHDT and YYEEEE. Trimming at V came to 3 bases and at J to 4 bases, leaving 10 bases not matched to a gene. The CDR3 loop spans 16 amino acids. The CDR3 coding sequence is TGTGCCAGCAGCTCGGGCCCAGAGGGGGCTTACAATGAGCAGTTCTTC. Its translation: CASSSGPEGAYNEQFF.